This TCR beta chain was captured by sequencing in a study of spatial heterogeneity in lung cancer. On the study more broadly: Sequences of the beta chain were consistently detected in greater numbers than alpha-chain sequences.

The sample's time point: sample taken at primary tumor resection. Researchers sequenced whole RNA taken from tumor, nontumor lung or frozen PBMC without sorting. Patients with untreated early-stage non-small cell lung cancer, numbering more than 55, were the donors. This clonotype is termed medium-sized. The antigen is not known. Study-level points and caveats: Compared with follow-up, resection was when ubiquitous expanded tumor TCRs appeared in blood more.

A distinct unique molecular identifier was carried by each TCR cDNA molecule. TCRdb reprocessed the 5' RACE reads via MiXCR and lists one record per CDR3 protein. The sample contains about 44,000 distinct CDR3 sequences, 12% to 15% of which appear only once. The CDR3 length is 11 residues. Trimming shortened V by 4 bases and J by 3 bases, and 3 bases separated the two germline ends. CDR1 is MDHEN and CDR2 is SYDVKM in the germline V gene. The chain uses TRBV28 and TRBJ1-2, with unresolved D. This receptor was taken from a male donor with early-stage non-small cell lung cancer. Sequences were derived from PBMCs, sampled at surgery. Written as DNA, the CDR3 is TGTGCCAGCAGTTCGTACTATGGCTACACCTTC. Residues: CASSSYYGYTF.